Listed below are T cell receptor beta chains from one sample, sequenced in a study of blood T cell repertoires in COVID-19. Generated by immunoSEQ multiplex PCR, the TCRdb table keeps only in-frame clones and is missing some. The table has over 200,000 clones, 70% to 90% seen once; the top ten hold 1.9%. The sample was PBMCs or T cells enriched from blood (not recorded which). These receptors were collected from a woman aged 50 to 60 who had recovered from COVID-19. The CDR3 runs from the conserved cysteine through the conserved F or W. The D gene is left open where the match is weak. Expanded clones are given a class, and other clones once, few, many or no size at all.

d_gene: TRBD2; v_gene: TRBV7-2; j_gene: TRBJ2-1; abundance: .; CDR3nt: TGTGCCAGCAGCTTAGACCTAGCGGGGGGAAATGAGCAGTTCTTC; CDR3aa: CASSLDLAGGNEQFF
d_gene: TRBD1; v_gene: TRBV3-1/TRBV3-2; j_gene: TRBJ2-7; abundance: .; CDR3nt: TGTGCCAGCAGCCCTCTCGTGGCAGGACAGGGGAACGAGCAGTACTTC; CDR3aa: CASSPLVAGQGNEQYF
d_gene: TRBD2; v_gene: TRBV6-1; j_gene: TRBJ2-7; abundance: .; CDR3nt: TGTGCCAGCAGTGGACCCCCGGGGGGAGGGCTTTTCTACGAGCAGTACTTC; CDR3aa: CASSGPPGGGLFYEQYF
d_gene: .; v_gene: TRBV30; j_gene: TRBJ1-2; abundance: .; CDR3nt: TGTGCCTGGACCCCCCTCGCGAGCTATGGCTACACCTTC; CDR3aa: CAWTPLASYGYTF
d_gene: TRBD2; v_gene: TRBV6-1; j_gene: TRBJ2-7; abundance: few; CDR3nt: TGTGCCAGCAGTGAAGCCCCTCCGGCCACTAGCGTCTACGAGCAGTACTTC; CDR3aa: CASSEAPPATSVYEQYF
d_gene: .; v_gene: TRBV19; j_gene: TRBJ1-1; abundance: .; CDR3nt: TGTGCCAGTAGTATAGGCATGCAGCGCCGAGAAGCTTTCTTT; CDR3aa: CASSIGMQRREAFF
d_gene: .; v_gene: TRBV13; j_gene: TRBJ2-7; abundance: .; CDR3nt: TGTGCCAGCAGCTTAGGTCAGGGACTCGCCTACGAGCAGTACTTC; CDR3aa: CASSLGQGLAYEQYF
d_gene: TRBD2; v_gene: TRBV14; j_gene: TRBJ2-5; abundance: .; CDR3nt: TGTGCCAGCAGCCAGACACCGGGACTAGATGCCCGGGAGACCCAGTACTTC; CDR3aa: CASSQTPGLDARETQYF
d_gene: .; v_gene: TRBV27; j_gene: TRBJ1-6; abundance: once; CDR3nt: TGTGCCAGCAGAACCGGGACGGGAGGACATTCACCCCTCCACTTT; CDR3aa: CASRTGTGGHSPLHF
d_gene: .; v_gene: TRBV18; j_gene: TRBJ1-1; abundance: .; CDR3nt: TGTGCCAGCTCACCAGGGACACAGAACACTGAAGCTTTCTTT; CDR3aa: CASSPGTQNTEAFF
d_gene: .; v_gene: TRBV28; j_gene: TRBJ1-5; abundance: once; CDR3nt: TGTGCCAGCAGTCGACTGACTTTTAGCAATCAGCCCCAGCATTTT; CDR3aa: CASSRLTFSNQPQHF
d_gene: .; v_gene: TRBV7-2; j_gene: TRBJ2-7; abundance: .; CDR3nt: TGTGCCAGCAGCAGATGGACAGGGAGCGGAGCGGGATCCTCCTACGAGCAGTACTTC; CDR3aa: CASSRWTGSGAGSSYEQYF
d_gene: TRBD2; v_gene: TRBV12-5; j_gene: TRBJ2-2; abundance: .; CDR3nt: TGTGCTAGTGGTCTCCTTATACTAGCGGGAGTGATTAAGCGGGGCGGGGAGCTGTTTTTT; CDR3aa: CASGLLILAGVIKRGGELFF
d_gene: TRBD2; v_gene: TRBV19; j_gene: TRBJ2-1; abundance: .; CDR3nt: TGTGCCAGTAGCCGTGGGGTAGCGGGAGTTGATCATGAGCAGTTCTTC; CDR3aa: CASSRGVAGVDHEQFF
d_gene: TRBD1; v_gene: TRBV19; j_gene: TRBJ1-6; abundance: .; CDR3nt: TGTGCCAGTAGTCTACTGGACAGGGGTAATTCACCCCTCCACTTT; CDR3aa: CASSLLDRGNSPLHF
d_gene: TRBD1; v_gene: TRBV5-6; j_gene: TRBJ2-1; abundance: .; CDR3nt: TGTGCCAGCAGCTTGGCAGGACAGGGTAGTGGAGATGAGCAGTTCTTC; CDR3aa: CASSLAGQGSGDEQFF
d_gene: TRBD2; v_gene: TRBV28; j_gene: TRBJ2-4; abundance: .; CDR3nt: TGTGCCAGCAGTCTCTTAGCGGGAGCAAACATTCAGTACTTC; CDR3aa: CASSLLAGANIQYF